A single sample gave rise to the 30 T cell receptor beta chains below, sequenced in a study of breast tumors, draining lymph nodes, adjacent tissues. Axillary draining lymph nodes of breast cancer patients supplied the node samples. TCRdb re-called the multiplex PCR reads with MiXCR, one entry per CDR3 protein. The repertoire holds 150,000 to 200,000 distinct CDR3 sequences, with 33% as singletons. The sequencing sample was made of axillary lymph node tissue. The receptors stem from a female donor with breast cancer. Some clones in this sample may be carry-over from other donors' samples.

This clonotype was found many times. The rearrangement joins TRBV4-1 to TRBJ2-7; D perhaps matches TRBD1 (6 bases). V lost 0 bases and J lost 6, with 15 bases in between. Germline assignment: CDR1 MGHRA and CDR2 YSYEKL. The CDR3 sequence is 15 residues long. Here the CDR3 reads CASSQEGVKGGEQYF. In nucleotides, the CDR3 is TGCGCCAGCAGCCAAGAAGGGGTGAAAGGGGGCGAGCAGTACTTC.

The chain joins TRBV6-4 to TRBJ2-7; 9 bases fit TRBD1. The V gene's germline CDR1 is MRHNA and CDR2 SNTAGT. This CDR3 region has 13 residues. The V gene end was trimmed by 6 bases and the J gene end by 5 bases; junction bases not matched to a gene: 5. The CDR3 loop reads CASRGTGFHEQYF. In nucleotides, the CDR3 is TGTGCCAGCAGGGGGACAGGGTTCCACGAGCAGTACTTC.

This clonotype was recorded at least ten times. The chain carries TRBV4-3 and TRBJ2-7, with D perhaps TRBD1 (6 bases). Germline loops: CDR1 LGHNA, CDR2 YSLEER. Trimming took off 0 bases at V and 4 bases at J, with 13 bases between the two ends. This CDR3 is 15 amino acids long. This chain's CDR3 is CASSQEDGGAYEQYF. DNA for the CDR3: TGCGCCAGCAGCCAAGAGGATGGGGGCGCGTACGAGCAGTACTTC.

The chain joins TRBV7-3 to TRBJ2-3; 7 nucleotides align to TRBD1. This CDR3 is built from 14 residues. The germline V gene has CDR1 SGHTA and CDR2 FQGTGA. V lost 8 bases to trimming and J lost 2 bases; unmatched junction nucleotides: 7. The CDR3 region has the DNA TGTGCCAGCGGCCATACAGGGGTCACAGATACGCAGTATTTT. Protein product: CASGHTGVTDTQYF.

This clonotype was seen a handful of times. The CDR3 region is CASELGAGGTGELFF. DNA of the CDR3: TGCGCCAGCGAATTGGGGGCAGGTGGCACCGGGGAGCTGTTTTTT. V and J are TRBV5-1 and TRBJ2-2; possibly TRBD1 for D (6 bases). The V gene's germline CDR1 is SGHRS and CDR2 YFSETQ. This CDR3 contains 15 residues. Trimming took 7 bases from V and 4 from J, leaving 17 bases between them.

Many counts were recorded for this clonotype. J is TRBJ1-6 and V is TRBV7-9, with 7 bases fitting TRBD1. The CDR3 spans 16 residues. Unmatched junction bases numbered 4, after V lost 5 bases and J lost 0 bases. Germline V gene lookup returns CDR1 SEHNR and CDR2 FQNEAQ (reference sequence). The DNA for the CDR3 is TGTGCCAGCAGCCCGGACAGGAGCTCCTATAATTCACCCCTCCACTTT. It yields the protein CASSPDRSSYNSPLHF. Looking up the rest from reference TRBV7-9 and TRBJ1-6 gives the full variable domain: DTGVSQNPRHKITKRGQNVTFRCDPISEHNRLYWYRQTLGQGPEFLTYFQNEAQLEKSRLLSDRFSAERPKGSFSTLEIQRTEQGDSAMYLCASSPDRSSYNSPLHFGNGTRLTVT.

The chain uses TRBV20-1 and TRBJ2-7; TRBD1 matches at 7 bases. Germline CDR1 DFQATT, CDR2 SNEGSKA (reference sequence). The CDR3 contains 12 residues. The junction had 5 bases not matched to a gene; V was cut back by 3 bases and J by 6 bases. The chain's CDR3 is CSASRGLGEQYF. For the CDR3, the DNA is TGCAGTGCTAGTAGGGGGCTTGGCGAGCAGTACTTC.

The chain couples TRBV6-2 or TRBV6-3 to TRBJ2-7, with D possibly called TRBD1 or TRBD2 (5 bases each). This CDR3 region has 15 residues. Germline values: CDR1 MNHEY, CDR2 SVGEGT. Trimming removed 5 bases at V and 2 bases at J, with 16 bases between. The CDR3 reads CASSLSPGATYEQYF. In DNA form, the CDR3 reads TGTGCCAGCAGTCTTTCTCCCGGGGCGACCTACGAGCAGTACTTC.

This clonotype was found once. Given the absence of the conserved phenylalanine or tryptophan at the CDR3 end, a read error is likely. The chain couples TRBV27 to TRBJ2-1; TRBD2 agrees at 9 bases. The germline CDR1 and CDR2 sequences are MNHEY and SMNVEV (reference sequence). Trimming at V came to 3 bases and at J to 7 bases, leaving 7 bases not matched to a gene. The CDR3 is 15 amino acids. CDR3 in DNA: TGTGCCAGCAGTTTTTTAGCGGGAGTGGGTAATGAGCAGTTCCTC. It yields the protein CASSFLAGVGNEQFL.

This clonotype was counted ten times or more. The chain combines TRBV2 with TRBJ2-7, with unresolved D. V was pared by 2 bases and J by 0 bases, with 17 bases between. CDR3 length: 17 amino acids. Germline V CDR1 and CDR2: SNHLY, FYNNEI. This chain's CDR3 is CASSELSSSARSYEQYF. The CDR3 nucleotides read TGTGCCAGCAGTGAACTGTCTTCAAGCGCACGCTCCTACGAGCAGTACTTC.

This clonotype was observed many times. This chain links TRBV2 with TRBJ2-2; possibly TRBD2 for D (6 bases). Germline values: CDR1 SNHLY, CDR2 FYNNEI. The CDR3 length is 15 residues. The germline V and J ends were trimmed by 6 bases and 4 bases, with 15 bases remaining between them. The CDR3 nucleotides are TGTGCCAGCAGCCTACGACTAGTTCGCACCGGGGAGCTGTTTTTT. Protein sequence: CASSLRLVRTGELFF.

This clonotype was counted at least ten times. The CDR3 loop is CASSDEVGLAGLYEQYF. DNA for the CDR3: TGTGCCAGCAGTGATGAGGTTGGTCTAGCGGGACTCTACGAGCAGTACTTC. This rearrangement joins TRBV2 to TRBJ2-7, with TRBD2 matching 9 bases. Germline V CDR1 and CDR2: SNHLY, FYNNEI. V lost 3 bases to trimming and J lost 3 bases; unmatched junction nucleotides: 12. This CDR3 spans 17 amino acids.

About this clonotype itself: A read error may be the cause here, since a much bigger clone is one base away. The chain links TRBV6-4 to TRBJ2-7; tentative D call: TRBD1 (6 bases). CDR3 length: 14 amino acids. CDR1 and CDR2 (germline): MRHNA, SNTAGT. The chain's CDR3 is CASSHSKDSHEQYF. The DNA for the CDR3 is TGTGCCAGCAGTCACTCGAAGGACAGCCACGAGCAGTACTTC.

This clonotype was counted at least ten times. The rearrangement joins TRBV6-2 or TRBV6-3 to TRBJ2-7; 8 bases fit TRBD2. This CDR3 contains 14 residues. Unmatched junction bases numbered 9, after V lost 6 bases and J lost 5 bases. CDR1 MNHEY and CDR2 SVGEGT come from the germline V gene. The CDR3 sequence: CASRPGLVTDEQYF. The CDR3 DNA sequence: TGTGCCAGCAGGCCGGGACTAGTTACAGACGAGCAGTACTTC.

This clonotype was counted many times. This chain joins TRBV11-3 and TRBJ2-3; D unclear. Trimming cost V 3 bases and J 6 bases, with 10 bases left between them. The CDR3 covers 13 residues. Germline V gives CDR1 SGHNT, CDR2 YENEEA. CDR3 nucleotides: TGTGCCAGCAGCTTCTCGGTAGGGGATACGCAGTATTTT. Translation gives CASSFSVGDTQYF.

Many counts were recorded for this clonotype. V usage is TRBV9 and J usage is TRBJ2-1; TRBD2 aligns across 10 bases. Germline V CDR1 and CDR2: SGDLS, YYNGEE. This CDR3 comprises 15 residues. J gave up 7 bases and V 4 bases, and 8 bases lay outside the gene matches. CDR3 sequence (DNA): TGTGCCAGCAGCTCTTCTAGCGGGAGCTTTAATGAGCAGTTCTTC. Translating gives CASSSSSGSFNEQFF. Drawing the rest from reference TRBV9 and TRBJ2-1, the complete variable domain is DSGVTQTPKHLITATGQRVTLRCSPRSGDLSVYWYQQSLDQGLQFLIQYYNGEERAKGNILERFSAQQFPDLHSELNLSSLELGDSALYFCASSSSSGSFNEQFFGPGTRLTVL.

This clonotype was observed at least ten times. The rearrangement joins TRBV4-1 to TRBJ2-1; D unclear. Germline V lookup: CDR1 MGHRA, CDR2 YSYEKL. The CDR3 loop spans 11 amino acids. Trimming left V 2 bases short and J 7 bases short, with 3 bases between. The DNA of the CDR3 is TGCGCCAGCAGCCAACATAATGAGCAGTTCTTC. Translating it yields CASSQHNEQFF.

This chain uses TRBV7-2 with TRBJ1-1, with a tentative D call TRBD1 (6 bases). Trimming took 6 bases from V and 1 from J, leaving 15 bases between them. CDR3 length: 15 amino acids. Per the germline V gene, CDR1 is SGHTA and CDR2 is FQGNSA. The CDR3 spells CASRADRRGNTEAFF. The CDR3 nucleotides read TGTGCCAGCAGAGCTGACAGGAGGGGGAACACTGAAGCTTTCTTT.

With respect to this clonotype: This clone may be a read error of a much larger clone one base away. The chain joins TRBV6-1 to TRBJ1-3; D not resolved. The CDR3 runs to 14 residues. CDR1 is MNHNS, CDR2 SASEGT, per germline. The CDR3 DNA reads as TGTGCCAGCAGTCCCCCCTTCGTTCGAAACACCATACATTTT. Its translation: CASSPPFVRNTIHF.

This clonotype turned up a few times. This may arise from a read error, as a much more abundant clone is one base away. The J gene is TRBJ1-3, the V gene TRBV6-6, with D possibly matching TRBD1 (5 bases). The CDR3 has 15 residues. CDR1 is MNHNY, CDR2 SVGAGI, per germline (reference sequence). The V and J ends lost 9 bases and 0 bases respectively, with 15 bases between them. The DNA of the CDR3 is TGTGCCAGGAGGCACAGGCTTTCCTCTGGAAACACCATATATTTT. Its protein is CARRHRLSSGNTIYF.

This clonotype was counted between two and nine times. In DNA, the CDR3 is TGTGCCAGCAGCTCCTACTTTCCACAAGAGACCCAGTACTTC. As protein: CASSSYFPQETQYF. The V gene is TRBV5-5, the J gene TRBJ2-5; D gene uncertain. Trimming left V 3 bases short and J 2 bases short, with 11 bases between. The germline CDR1 and CDR2 sequences are SGHKS and YYEKEE (reference sequence). This CDR3 is 14 amino acids long. The full variable domain, its missing parts supplied by reference TRBV5-5 and TRBJ2-5, is DAGVTQSPTHLIKTRGQQVTLRCSPISGHKSVSWYQQVLGQGPQFIFQYYEKEERGRGNFPDRFSARQFPNYSSELNVNALLLGDSALYLCASSSYFPQETQYFGPGTRLLVL.

This clonotype was seen repeatedly, ten times or more. The rearrangement links TRBV2 to TRBJ1-4; D is unclear. This CDR3 region has 14 residues. V was trimmed by 6 bases and J by 7 bases, leaving 15 bases between them. Germline CDR1 SNHLY, CDR2 FYNNEI. The chain's CDR3 is CASSNGRQSEKLFF. The CDR3 DNA follows: TGTGCCAGCAGCAACGGACGGCAGAGTGAAAAACTGTTTTTT.

Details on this clonotype: A read error is possible here, since a much larger clone lies one base away. The conserved closing phenylalanine or tryptophan is absent in this CDR3, likely reflecting a read error. The V call is TRBV9, the J call TRBJ2-7; no clear D. The CDR3 has 13 residues. Germline CDR1 and CDR2: SGDLS and YYNGEE. Trimming removed 4 bases from V and 3 bases from J, with 11 bases in between. For the CDR3, the DNA is TGTGCCAGCAGCACTCCCCCCCTCTACGAGCAGTACTCC. Amino acid sequence: CASSTPPLYEQYS.

This clonotype was seen repeatedly, ten times or more. V and J are TRBV5-8 and TRBJ2-3, with no clear D. The germline CDR1 and CDR2 sequences are SGHTS and YDEGEE. V lost 1 base and J lost 2, with 8 bases in between. The CDR3 is 14 amino acids. In DNA, the CDR3 is TGTGCCAGCAGCTTGTATCGGGTCACAGATACGCAGTATTTT. This gives the protein CASSLYRVTDTQYF.

This clonotype appeared many times. The chain uses TRBV5-8 and TRBJ1-2, with D unresolved. V lost 0 bases and J lost 1, with 7 bases in between. This CDR3 comprises 14 residues. Germline CDR1 SGHTS, CDR2 YDEGEE. The CDR3 DNA reads TGTGCCAGCAGCTTGGTGGGGATTAACTATGGCTACACCTTC. Encoded protein: CASSLVGINYGYTF.

This clonotype was observed a handful of times. Since no conserved phenylalanine or tryptophan closes the CDR3, a read error is the likely cause. No DNA is shown, since the ends of the CDR3 on it are uncertain; the CDR3 is the one TCRdb lists. The chain joins TRBV12-3 or TRBV12-4 to TRBJ2-5; whether TRBD2, the table's D call, matches the DNA was not checked. Inclusive of both ends, the CDR3 amounts to 9 amino acids. CDR3 sequence reads: CASSLDLAG.

With respect to this clonotype: The junction and the germline gene differ at one end; a read error may be behind it. The chain couples TRBV11-3 to TRBJ1-2; the D gene is possibly TRBD1 (5 bases). CDR1 is SGHNT and CDR2 is YENEEA in the germline V gene. The length of the CDR3 is 16 residues. CDR3 region: CAGSLAPVWDGYGYTF. In DNA form, the CDR3 reads TGTGCCGGCAGCTTAGCCCCCGTTTGGGACGGCTATGGCTACACCTTC.

This clonotype was found many times. The chain couples TRBV4-1 to TRBJ2-7; 12 bases fit TRBD2. This CDR3 comprises 16 residues. The germline V gene has CDR1 MGHRA and CDR2 YSYEKL. Germline trimming cut 1 base from V and 0 bases from J; bases unmatched to any gene: 1. In DNA, the CDR3 is TGCGCCAGCAGCCAAGCTAGCGGGGGGGCCTCCTACGAGCAGTACTTC. Protein sequence: CASSQASGGASYEQYF.

V and J are TRBV7-9 and TRBJ1-6; TRBD1 matches 8 bases. The CDR3 has 15 residues. The V gene's germline CDR1 is SEHNR and CDR2 FQNEAQ (reference sequence). V shed 1 base and J 8 bases; nucleotides not matched to a gene: 4. Here the CDR3 reads CASSLEAGGDSPLHF. CDR3 DNA sequence: TGTGCCAGCAGCTTAGAGGCAGGGGGCGATTCACCCCTCCACTTT.

The chain uses TRBV7-9 and TRBJ2-1; 10 nucleotides line up with TRBD2. The DNA end lines up better with TRBJ2-3; the J call may be wrong. Per the germline V gene, CDR1 is SEHNR and CDR2 is FQNEAQ (reference sequence). CDR3 length equals 16 residues. Here the CDR3 DNA reads TGTGCCAGCAGCTTCCTCTCTAGCGGGAGCTACAATGAGCAGTATTTT. This sequence encodes CASSFLSSGSYNEQYF.